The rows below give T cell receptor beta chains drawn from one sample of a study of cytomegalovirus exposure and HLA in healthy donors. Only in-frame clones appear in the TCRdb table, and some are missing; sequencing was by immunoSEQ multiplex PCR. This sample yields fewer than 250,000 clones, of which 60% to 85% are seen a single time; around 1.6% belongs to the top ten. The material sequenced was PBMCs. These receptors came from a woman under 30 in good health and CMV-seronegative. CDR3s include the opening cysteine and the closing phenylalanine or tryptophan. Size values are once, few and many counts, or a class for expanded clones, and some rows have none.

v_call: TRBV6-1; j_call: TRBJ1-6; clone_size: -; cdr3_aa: CASSPQGADYSPLHF
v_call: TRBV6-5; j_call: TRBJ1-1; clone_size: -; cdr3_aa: CASRRQAEAFF
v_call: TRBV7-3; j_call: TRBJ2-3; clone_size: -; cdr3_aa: CALGEDTQYF
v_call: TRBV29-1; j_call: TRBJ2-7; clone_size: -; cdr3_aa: CSVSLLAGKRYEQYF
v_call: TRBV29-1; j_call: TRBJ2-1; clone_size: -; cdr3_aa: CSVEGTQGSEQFF
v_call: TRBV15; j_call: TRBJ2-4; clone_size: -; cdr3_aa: CATSRTGQGAAKNIQYF
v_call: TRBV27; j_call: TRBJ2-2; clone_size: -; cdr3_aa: CASSSPASGGPTDTGELFF
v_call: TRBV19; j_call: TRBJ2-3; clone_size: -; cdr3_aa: CASSSLVRITDTQYF
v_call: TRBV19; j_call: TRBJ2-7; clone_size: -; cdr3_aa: CASSIRGPGYEQYF
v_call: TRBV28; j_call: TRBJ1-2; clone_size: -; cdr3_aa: CASKITGVYGYTF
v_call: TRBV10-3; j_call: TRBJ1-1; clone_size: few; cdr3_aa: CAISESTPMNTEAFF
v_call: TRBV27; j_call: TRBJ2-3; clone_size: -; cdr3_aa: CASSPGGLSRGFTDTQYF